Each of the 8 T cell receptor beta chains below was sequenced from the same sample in a study of Graves' ophthalmopathy and Graves' hyperthyroidism. RNA transcripts served as template for amplifying TCR beta CDR3 sequences. The authors performed first-round RT-PCR with HTBI primers and then a second-round multiplex PCR. MiXCR was run by TCRdb on the multiplex PCR reads, yielding one entry per CDR3 protein. The data contain around 1.1 million distinct CDR3 sequences, 36% of them singletons. Sequencing was done on a sample of peripheral blood or thyroid tissue (not recorded which). Receptors were obtained from an adult man with Graves' hyperthyroidism.

J is TRBJ1-5 and V is TRBV20-1; 9 positions agree with TRBD1. V lost 7 bases, J lost 4 bases, and 14 bases stayed unmatched. The CDR3 sequence is 16 residues long. Germline V gene data show CDR1 as DFQATT and CDR2 as SNEGSKA (reference sequence). The CDR3 DNA reads as TGCAGTGGAGGACAGGGGACATCCTACCTAAATCAGCCCCAGCATTTT. Its protein is CSGGQGTSYLNQPQHF.

J is TRBJ1-2 and V is TRBV7-8, with a tentative D call TRBD1 (5 bases). The V gene's germline CDR1 is SGHVS and CDR2 FQNEAQ. CDR3 length: 17 residues. V dropped 7 bases and J dropped 0 bases, with 21 bases sitting between them. The CDR3 reads CASKHSGRGRSNYGYTF. Written as DNA, the CDR3 is TGTGCCAGCAAACACAGTGGCCGGGGCAGATCTAACTATGGCTACACCTTC.

The chain uses TRBV15 and TRBJ1-5, with D perhaps matching TRBD1 (6 bases). Germline assignment: CDR1 LNHNV and CDR2 YYDKDF (reference sequence). The germline V and J ends were trimmed by 5 bases and 5 bases, with 10 bases remaining between them. The CDR3 is 13 residues long. In nucleotides, the CDR3 is TGTGCCACCAGCCAGGACAGAGATCAGCCCCAGCATTTT. Translation gives CATSQDRDQPQHF.

The rearrangement links TRBV5-1 to TRBJ1-2; tentatively, D is TRBD1 (6 bases). The CDR3 totals 14 residues. Germline assignment: CDR1 SGHRS and CDR2 YFSETQ. The V end was cut by 2 bases, the J end by 4 bases, with 12 bases between. The CDR3: CASSLGGGIYGYTF. The CDR3 nucleotides are TGCGCCAGCAGCTTAGGGGGGGGAATCTATGGCTACACCTTC.

The rearrangement links TRBV12-3 or TRBV12-4 to TRBJ2-3; 15 bases match TRBD2. CDR3 length: 16 residues. V was pared by 5 bases and J by 9 bases, with 9 bases of the junction left unmatched. In DNA, the CDR3 is TGTGCCAGCAGTACCCGGACTAGCGGGGGGGCCGAGACGCAGTATTTT. Its protein product is CASSTRTSGGAETQYF.

V gene TRBV10-2 combines with J gene TRBJ1-1; possibly TRBD1 for D (5 bases). V was clipped by 2 bases and J by 4 bases, with 5 bases between them. Germline V lookup: CDR1 WSHSY, CDR2 SAAADI. The CDR3 runs 12 residues. CDR3 nucleotide sequence: TGCGCCAGCAGTGAGGACAGCACTGAAGCTTTCTTT. Protein sequence: CASSEDSTEAFF.

Notes on this clonotype: This could be a read error, since a much larger clone is one nucleotide away. The rearrangement links TRBV19 to TRBJ1-5; D unclear. The germline V gene encodes CDR1 LNHDA and CDR2 SQIVND (reference sequence). The CDR3 sequence is 13 residues long. V gave up 3 bases and J gave up 6 bases, with 9 bases separating them. CDR3 residues: CASSIGEGQPQHF. The CDR3 DNA is TGTGCCAGTAGTATCGGGGAGGGTCAGCCCCAGCATTTT.

The rearrangement joins TRBV29-1 to TRBJ2-7; 11 positions agree with TRBD1. V was clipped by 8 bases and J by 2 bases; unmatched bases: 11. Germline assignment: CDR1 SQVTM and CDR2 ANQGSEA. The CDR3 is 15 residues long. CDR3 region: CSLRTGGSPPYEQYF. CDR3 nucleotide sequence: TGCAGCTTGCGGACAGGGGGCTCCCCCCCCTACGAGCAGTACTTC.